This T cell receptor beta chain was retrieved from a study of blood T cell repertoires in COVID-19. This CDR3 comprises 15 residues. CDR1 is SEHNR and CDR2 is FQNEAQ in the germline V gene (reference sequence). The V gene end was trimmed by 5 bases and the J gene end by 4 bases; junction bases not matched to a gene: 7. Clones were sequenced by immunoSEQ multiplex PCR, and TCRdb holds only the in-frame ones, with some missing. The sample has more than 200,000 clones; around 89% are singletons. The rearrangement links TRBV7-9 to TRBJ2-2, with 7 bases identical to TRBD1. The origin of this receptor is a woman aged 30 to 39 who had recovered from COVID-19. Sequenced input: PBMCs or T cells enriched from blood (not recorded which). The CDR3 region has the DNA TGTGCCAGCAGCATCAACAGGGGTGGCACCGGGGAGCTGTTTTTT. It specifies CASSINRGGTGELFF.